Below, one T cell receptor beta chain is given with its context. Its antigen is as yet unknown. Before the COVID-19 pandemic, during about 2011-2019, CD4+ T cells were taken from unexposed donors. CD4+ T cells were isolated from the cells after about nine days of culture. Generated by immunoSEQ multiplex PCR, the TCRdb table keeps only in-frame clones and is missing some. The sample contains 20,000 to 25,000 clones, 66% of which appear only once. The source of the sample is a study of CD4 T cells in relation to SARS-CoV-2 and coronaviruses. Study-wide context: ViraFEST: roughly ten-day antigen culture of PBMCs, then TCR beta CDR3 sequencing.

Overall study findings and caveats: No donor gave both pre-pandemic and post-infection samples.

V was pared by 2 bases and J by 3 bases, with 5 bases of the junction left unmatched. CDR1 and CDR2 from the germline V gene are SGHRS and YFSETQ. The CDR3 contains 15 residues. J is TRBJ2-7 and V is TRBV5-1; TRBD2 agrees at 10 bases. Sequencing was performed on CD4+ T cells from PBMCs, cultured in vitro. The source is a human donor in good health. CDR3 amino acids: CASSFYPSGSYEQYF. The DNA for the CDR3 is TGCGCCAGCAGCTTTTATCCTAGCGGGAGCTACGAGCAGTACTTC.